A single TCR beta chain is shown here with its context. The record originates from a study of blood T cell repertoires in COVID-19. The wider study: Some COVID-19 samples were acute and others convalescent; all came from the United States, Italy and Spain.

Produced via immunoSEQ multiplex PCR; TCRdb's table is partial and in-frame only. The profile shows a few hundred thousand clones, roughly 89% of them singletons. The CDR3 loop spans 18 amino acids. The ends were cut back, 0 bases at V and 2 bases at J, with 17 bases in the middle. Per the germline V gene, CDR1 is LNHNV and CDR2 is YYDKDF (reference sequence). Sequencing was performed on peripheral blood. The TCR was taken from a woman aged 40 to 55 who had recovered from COVID-19. The gene calls are TRBV15 and TRBJ2-1; a weak D match, TRBD2 (5 bases). CDR3 in DNA: TGTGCCACCAGCAGAGATCTTAGTGGGAGAATCACCTACAATGAGCAGTTCTTC. It codes for CATSRDLSGRITYNEQFF.